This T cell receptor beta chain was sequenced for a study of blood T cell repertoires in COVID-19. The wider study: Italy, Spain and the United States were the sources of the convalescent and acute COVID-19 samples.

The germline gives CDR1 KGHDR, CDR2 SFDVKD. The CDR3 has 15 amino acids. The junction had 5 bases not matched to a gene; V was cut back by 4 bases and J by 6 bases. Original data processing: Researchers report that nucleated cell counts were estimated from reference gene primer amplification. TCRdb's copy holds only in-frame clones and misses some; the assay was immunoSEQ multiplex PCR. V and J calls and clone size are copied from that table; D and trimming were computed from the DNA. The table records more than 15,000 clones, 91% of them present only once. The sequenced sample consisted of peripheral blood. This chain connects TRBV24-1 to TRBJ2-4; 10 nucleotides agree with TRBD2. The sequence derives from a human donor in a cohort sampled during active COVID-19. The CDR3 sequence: CATSDPRTSGNIQYF. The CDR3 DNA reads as TGTGCCACCAGTGACCCCCGGACTAGCGGAAACATTCAGTACTTC.